The 19 T cell receptor beta chains listed next were all sequenced from one sample in a study of T cells in Graves' hyperthyroidism and ophthalmopathy (dated by TCRdb to about 2019). Library generation was performed with multiplex PCR. Sequencer: Illumina HiSeq 2000. The TCR beta CDR3 regions were amplified from RNA transcripts. A first-round RT-PCR of the TCR CDR3 used the HTBI primer set with the Qiagen OneStep RT-PCR kit. TCRdb trimmed the raw reads at Q25, called clones with MiXCR and kept productive beta chains. Identical CDR3 proteins give one entry, which carries the most common genes and DNA. For this sample there are a few hundred thousand distinct CDR3 sequences; more than 15% appear just once. The ten largest clonotypes hold 7.3% of the sample. The sample comprised blood. The receptors here all came from a woman under 40 with Graves' hyperthyroidism.

This clonotype was detected many times. The genes are TRBV10-2 and TRBJ2-3; D not resolved. Per germline, CDR1 WSHSY and CDR2 SAAADI. There are 15 residues in the CDR3. V was clipped by 8 bases and J by 4 bases, with 19 bases between them. This chain's CDR3 is CASRIRSSYPDTQYF. CDR3 in DNA: TGCGCCAGCCGGATCCGTTCGAGTTACCCAGATACGCAGTATTTT.

The table lists this clonotype with a few counts. V is TRBV18 and J is TRBJ1-1, with 7 positions matching TRBD1. The CDR3 totals 15 residues. V was clipped by 2 bases and J by 1 base; unmatched bases: 4. Germline V lookup: CDR1 KGHSH, CDR2 LQKENI. As DNA, the CDR3 is TGTGCCAGCTCACCAGGGACAGCGAGGAACACTGAAGCTTTCTTT. Translation gives CASSPGTARNTEAFF.

This clonotype was detected only a few times. The V gene is TRBV27, the J gene TRBJ2-7, with D possibly being TRBD2 (6 bases). Trimming took 5 bases from V and 3 from J, leaving 14 bases between them. This CDR3 has 14 amino acids. Germline-derived CDR1 and CDR2 are MNHEY and SMNVEV (reference sequence). This chain's CDR3 is CASSPGTLNYEQYF. As DNA, the CDR3 is TGTGCCAGCAGTCCAGGGACTCTCAACTACGAGCAGTACTTC.

This clonotype was recorded at least ten times. V usage is TRBV20-1 and J usage is TRBJ2-5; a possible D gene is TRBD1 (5 bases). V lost 3 bases and J lost 5, with 7 bases in between. The CDR3 is made up of 11 amino acids. Germline CDR1 is DFQATT and CDR2 is SNEGSKA (reference sequence). CDR3 loop: CSARQGETQYF. CDR3 sequence (DNA): TGCAGTGCTAGGCAGGGTGAGACCCAGTACTTC.

This clonotype was recorded many times. CDR3 amino acids: CASSFTDLGPTEAFF. The CDR3 nucleotides read TGTGCCAGCAGCTTCACGGACCTAGGTCCCACTGAAGCTTTCTTT. The chain employs TRBV11-2 and TRBJ1-1, with D unresolved. The CDR3 sequence is 15 residues long. V lost 3 bases and J lost 4, with 15 bases in between. Germline CDR1 SGHAT, CDR2 FQNNGV.

The chain carries TRBV7-2 and TRBJ2-1, with 11 positions matching TRBD2. With 4 bases clipped from V and 4 bases from J, the junction kept 9 bases outside the gene matches. Germline-derived CDR1 and CDR2 are SGHTA and FQGNSA. The length of the CDR3 is 17 residues. CDR3 residues: CASSSQTTSGDYNEQFF. The CDR3 DNA reads TGTGCCAGCAGCTCCCAAACGACTAGCGGGGATTACAATGAGCAGTTCTTC. The whole variable domain, filled in from reference TRBV7-2 and TRBJ2-1, reads GAGVSQSPSNKVTEKGKDVELRCDPISGHTALYWYRQSLGQGLEFLIYFQGNSAPDKSGLPSDRFSAERTGGSVSTLTIQRTQQEDSAVYLCASSSQTTSGDYNEQFFGPGTRLTVL.

This chain connects TRBV30 to TRBJ2-6, with 12 bases lining up with TRBD2. The CDR3 has 15 amino acids. V dropped 4 bases and J dropped 5; count of bases not matched to a gene: 3. From germline, CDR1 is GTSNPN and CDR2 SVGIG (reference sequence). Here the CDR3 reads CAWTSGRAWANVLTF. The DNA of the CDR3 is TGTGCCTGGACTAGCGGGAGGGCCTGGGCCAACGTCCTGACTTTC.

This clonotype was found many times. This rearrangement joins TRBV28 to TRBJ2-2, with D hard to call. There are 14 residues in the CDR3. Germline loops: CDR1 MDHEN, CDR2 SYDVKM. V was trimmed by 6 bases and J by 3 bases, leaving 11 bases between them. CDR3 region: CASRTYQDTGELFF. Here the CDR3 DNA reads TGTGCCAGCAGAACATATCAGGACACCGGGGAGCTGTTTTTT.

The J gene is TRBJ2-2, the V gene TRBV5-1; the D call may be TRBD1 or TRBD2 (5 bases each). Trimming removed 0 bases from V and 6 bases from J, with 12 bases in between. The CDR3 is made up of 15 amino acids. Germline V gene sequence: CDR1 SGHRS, CDR2 YFSETQ. CDR3: CASSLDVRGAGELFF. CDR3 nucleotides: TGCGCCAGCAGCTTGGATGTAAGGGGAGCCGGGGAGCTGTTTTTT.

This clonotype occurred a few times. The rearrangement links TRBV29-1 to TRBJ2-7, with 8 bases identical to TRBD1. This CDR3 spans 13 amino acids. Looked up from germline, CDR1 is SQVTM and CDR2 is ANQGSEA. Trimming took 8 bases from V and 2 from J; bases not matched to a gene: 8. CDR3 region: CSTQGGATYEQYF. The CDR3 DNA reads TGCAGCACACAGGGGGGTGCGACCTACGAGCAGTACTTC.

This clonotype was detected ten times or more. The chain combines TRBV7-9 with TRBJ2-1, with 10 bases fitting TRBD2. This CDR3 is 16 amino acids long. V lost 5 bases, J lost 10 bases, and 14 bases stayed unmatched. Germline values: CDR1 SEHNR, CDR2 FQNEAQ (reference sequence). CDR3 bases: TGTGCCAGCAGCCTCAGCGGGAGGGGATGGGGAGGCGAGCAGTTCTTC. Encoded protein: CASSLSGRGWGGEQFF.

The genes are TRBV10-3 and TRBJ2-7; 8 bases line up with TRBD1. Germline loops: CDR1 ENHRY, CDR2 SYGVKD. Germline trimming cut 4 bases from V and 0 bases from J; bases unmatched to any gene: 8. The CDR3 loop spans 16 amino acids. Here the CDR3 reads CAISGGRDRSSYEQYF. CDR3 coding DNA: TGTGCCATCAGTGGGGGCCGGGACAGGAGCTCCTACGAGCAGTACTTC.

This clonotype was seen repeatedly, ten times or more. The rearrangement uses TRBV30 and TRBJ2-1, with 12 positions matching TRBD2. The V segment lost 5 bases and the J segment 7 bases; nucleotides outside the gene matches: 3. The CDR3 is made up of 13 amino acids. Germline V lookup: CDR1 GTSNPN, CDR2 SVGIG (reference sequence). CDR3 nucleotides: TGTGCCTGGGGACTAGCGGGATGGAATGAGCAGTTCTTC. It translates to CAWGLAGWNEQFF.

Of note for this clonotype: Possible read error: a much larger clone is one base away. The chain employs TRBV3-1 and TRBJ1-1; TRBD1 might be the D (5 bases). Deletions cut 1 base from V and 5 bases from J, with 8 bases between. The CDR3 is 13 residues long. The germline CDR1 and CDR2 sequences are LGHDT and YNNKEL (reference sequence). The CDR3 loop is CASSQGRETEAFF. The CDR3 DNA follows: TGTGCCAGCAGCCAAGGCAGGGAGACTGAAGCTTTCTTT.

With regard to this clonotype: The junction departs from germline at one end; a sequencing error may be responsible. The gene calls are TRBV20-1 and TRBJ2-7; D possibly corresponds to TRBD2 (6 bases). Germline V gene data show CDR1 as DFQATT and CDR2 as SNEGSKA (reference sequence). The CDR3 extends over 16 amino acids. The CDR3 protein is CSARVPGGTSLYEQYF. CDR3 sequence (DNA): TGCAGTGCCAGAGTCCCGGGCGGGACTTCCCTCTACGAGCAGTACTTC.

This clonotype was detected many times. This sequence joins TRBV2 and TRBJ2-1, with D perhaps assigned TRBD1 or TRBD2 (6 bases each). The CDR3 has 15 residues. Looked up from germline, CDR1 is SNHLY and CDR2 is FYNNEI. Trimming took off 6 bases at V and 0 bases at J, with 12 bases between the two ends. The CDR3 region is CASRRGDGSYNEQFF. CDR3 bases: TGTGCCAGCAGGAGGGGGGACGGCTCCTACAATGAGCAGTTCTTC.

The chain is built from TRBV4-3 and TRBJ1-5; D unresolved. The CDR3 is made up of 17 amino acids. Germline assignment: CDR1 LGHNA and CDR2 YSLEER. V shed 0 bases and J shed 0 bases, with 12 bases lying between them. CDR3 loop: CASSQDTPGGSNQPQHF. CDR3 nucleotide sequence: TGCGCCAGCAGCCAAGACACCCCTGGCGGTAGCAATCAGCCCCAGCATTTT.

The chain joins TRBV7-2 to TRBJ2-7; D gene unclear. The CDR3 is made up of 13 amino acids. Germline V gene sequence: CDR1 SGHTA, CDR2 FQGNSA. V was cut by 6 bases and J by 0 bases, with 9 bases left in between. Written as DNA, the CDR3 is TGTGCCAGCAGTCCCCCTTTCTCCTACGAGCAGTACTTC. Translation gives CASSPPFSYEQYF.

This clonotype turned up a few times. In DNA, the CDR3 is TGTGCCAGCAGTCCCTCTCGGGGTGGACCCCCGAGCAATCAGCCCCAGCATTTT. Residues: CASSPSRGGPPSNQPQHF. The chain is built from TRBV6-2 or TRBV6-3 and TRBJ1-5; no definite D call. Germline CDR1 reads MNHEY; CDR2 reads SVGEGT. This CDR3 contains 18 residues. Trimming pared 5 bases from V and 1 base from J, leaving 21 bases between.